This passage covers 12 T cell receptor beta chains from one sample sequenced in a study of shared clonotypes between healthy human individuals (TCRdb year 2020). Receptors were amplified or captured by the immunoSEQ multiplex PCR assay. The table comes from immuneACCESS by way of TCRdb, which keeps in-frame sequences with V and J called. Part of the clones is missing from these tables; in studies checked, under half for an unresolved V gene and the rest for unknown reasons. The sample data list fewer than 130,000 clones, and 67% of these were observed just once. More than 20% of the sample rests with the top ten. Material: memory CD8+ T cells sorted from blood. The cell subset or site label on this specimen signifies: CD45RO+ cells pooled with CCR7-negative TemRA cells. Receptor source: a woman under 40 in good health.

The chain is built from TRBV27 and TRBJ2-3; 8 bases align to TRBD2. The ends lost 3 bases at V and 2 bases at J; junction bases unmatched: 4. The CDR3 length is 15 residues. CDR1 and CDR2 from the germline V gene are MNHEY and SMNVEV (reference sequence). The CDR3 region is CASSFTSGSTDTQYF. DNA of the CDR3: TGTGCCAGCAGTTTCACTAGCGGTTCCACAGATACGCAGTATTTT.

The V call is TRBV6-1, the J call TRBJ2-7; no definite D call. Trimming took off 8 bases at V and 3 bases at J, with 14 bases between the two ends. The germline gives CDR1 MNHNS, CDR2 SASEGT. The CDR3 contains 13 residues. This CDR3 is CASSVGSGYEQYF. The CDR3 DNA follows: TGTGCCAGCTCGGTAGGATCGGGCTACGAGCAGTACTTC.

The sample holds a few counts of this clone. This chain connects TRBV11-2 to TRBJ2-7; D is possibly TRBD2 (6 bases). V lost 1 base, J lost 3 bases, and 13 bases lay in between. This CDR3 region has 15 residues. The germline gives CDR1 SGHAT, CDR2 FQNNGV. The CDR3, as DNA: TGTGCCAGCAGCTTAGCCGGACTAAACGACTACGAGCAGTACTTC. It codes for CASSLAGLNDYEQYF.

The chain combines TRBV7-2 with TRBJ2-5, with TRBD2 as a possible D gene (5 bases). Germline lookup yields CDR1 SGHTA and CDR2 FQGNSA. The CDR3 consists of 14 residues. The V and J ends lost 9 bases and 2 bases respectively, with 16 bases between them. The CDR3 reads CASKEGYLQETQYF. The DNA for the CDR3 is TGTGCCAGTAAAGAGGGATACCTTCAAGAGACCCAGTACTTC. The full variable domain, completed using reference TRBV7-2 and TRBJ2-5, is GAGVSQSPSNKVTEKGKDVELRCDPISGHTALYWYRQSLGQGLEFLIYFQGNSAPDKSGLPSDRFSAERTGGSVSTLTIQRTQQEDSAVYLCASKEGYLQETQYFGPGTRLLVL.

In its sample, this clone was seen a few times. The chain joins TRBV25-1 to TRBJ2-4; 8 positions match TRBD1. With 3 bases clipped from V and 0 bases from J, the junction kept 7 bases outside the gene matches. This CDR3 contains 17 residues. The germline CDR1 and CDR2 sequences are MGHDK and SYGVNS. The CDR3 coding sequence is TGTGCCAGCAGTGACCAACCACAGGGGGTAGCCAAAAACATTCAGTACTTC. Encoded protein: CASSDQPQGVAKNIQYF. The full variable domain, completed using reference TRBV25-1 and TRBJ2-4, is EADIYQTPRYLVIGTGKKITLECSQTMGHDKMYWYQQDPGMELHLIHYSYGVNSTEKGDLSSESTVSRIRTEHFPLTLESARPSHTSQYLCASSDQPQGVAKNIQYFGAGTRLSVL.

This chain uses TRBV5-8 with TRBJ1-4; the match to TRBD1 covers 11 bases. V gave up 4 bases and J gave up 10 bases; unmatched junction bases: 9. This CDR3 comprises 15 residues. The germline V gene encodes CDR1 SGHTS and CDR2 YDEGEE. CDR3 sequence reads: CASSGGQGGQGKLFF. In DNA form, the CDR3 reads TGTGCCAGCAGCGGGGGACAGGGGGGACAAGGAAAACTGTTTTTT.

This clone was seen just once. The V gene is TRBV6-6, the J gene TRBJ1-2; possible D gene TRBD1, 5 bases. Germline V gene data show CDR1 as MNHNY and CDR2 as SVGAGI (reference sequence). This CDR3 comprises 15 residues. Trimming took off 0 bases at V and 6 bases at J, with 14 bases between the two ends. CDR3 loop: CASSYSRGGGDGYTF. The CDR3 DNA reads TGTGCCAGCAGTTACTCGAGAGGTGGAGGGGATGGCTACACCTTC.

This clone has only one observation. The rearrangement joins TRBV5-4 to TRBJ2-5; TRBD1 agrees at 11 bases. Germline V CDR1 and CDR2: SGHNT, YYREEE (reference sequence). The CDR3 sequence is 14 residues long. V shed 4 bases, J shed 4 bases, and the junction held 3 bases outside the gene matches. This CDR3 reads CASSPDRGRETQYF. The CDR3 DNA reads TGTGCCAGCAGCCCGGACAGGGGGCGAGAGACCCAGTACTTC.

The J gene is TRBJ2-5, the V gene TRBV23-1; 9 bases line up with TRBD1. TRBV23-1 is designated an ORF whose function remains uncertain. With 1 base clipped from V and 9 bases from J, the junction kept 18 bases outside the gene matches. The CDR3 contains 18 residues. Written as DNA, the CDR3 is TGCGCCAGCAGTCAATTGGAGAACGCGGGACAGGGAGCTGGGGCCCAGTACTTC. This codes for CASSQLENAGQGAGAQYF.

The chain is built from TRBV7-9 and TRBJ2-1; 9 bases line up with TRBD2. Germline assignment: CDR1 SEHNR and CDR2 FQNEAQ (reference sequence). The CDR3 covers 15 residues. V shed 2 bases, J shed 9 bases, and the junction held 8 bases outside the gene matches. The CDR3 loop reads CASSLKTSGQGEQFF. CDR3 bases: TGTGCCAGCAGCTTAAAAACTAGCGGGCAAGGTGAGCAGTTCTTC.

The J gene is TRBJ1-3, the V gene TRBV7-5; whether TRBD1, the table's D call, matches the DNA was not checked. TRBV7-5 is flagged as a pseudogene. The CDR3 length is 16 residues. In DNA form, the CDR3 reads TGTGTCAGAAGCTTAGGAGAGTCACAGGGTGGAAACACCATATATTTT. Its translation: CVRSLGESQGGNTIYF.

The chain uses TRBV7-9 and TRBJ2-7; 8 positions match TRBD2. Germline V gene sequence: CDR1 SEHNR, CDR2 FQNEAQ (reference sequence). The junction had 8 bases not matched to a gene; V was cut back by 4 bases and J by 0 bases. The CDR3 totals 16 residues. CDR3 region: CASSSLIAGTSYEQYF. In DNA, the CDR3 is TGTGCCAGCAGCTCACTGATAGCGGGGACCTCCTACGAGCAGTACTTC.